Below, 19 T cell receptor beta chains from the same sample are listed, as sequenced in a study of CD8 T cells in Susac syndrome. cDNA came from approximately 0.5 to 1 ug RNA primed by random hexamers. TCRdb re-analysed the immunoSEQ multiplex PCR reads in MiXCR, keeping a single row per CDR3 protein. The sample records approximately 120,000 distinct CDR3 sequences, about nine tenths being singletons. Input material: CD8+ T cells from PBMCs. The receptors stem from a human donor in good health.

The V and J genes are TRBV25-1 and TRBJ2-7, with 7 bases that match TRBD1. Trimming at V came to 1 base and at J to 6 bases, leaving 9 bases not matched to a gene. There are 15 residues in the CDR3. Germline assignment: CDR1 MGHDK and CDR2 SYGVNS. The CDR3 here is CASSELKGGSGEQYF. DNA for the CDR3: TGTGCCAGCAGTGAATTAAAAGGGGGCAGCGGCGAGCAGTACTTC.

This chain uses TRBV7-9 with TRBJ2-3, with D hard to call. CDR1 SEHNR and CDR2 FQNEAQ come from the germline V gene (reference sequence). Trimming took off 2 bases at V and 7 bases at J, with 7 bases between the two ends. The CDR3 is 12 amino acids. CDR3: CASSLMFHTQYF. In DNA form, the CDR3 reads TGTGCCAGCAGCTTAATGTTCCATACGCAGTATTTT. Using reference TRBV7-9 and TRBJ2-3 for the parts outside the CDR3, the full variable domain is DTGVSQNPRHKITKRGQNVTFRCDPISEHNRLYWYRQTLGQGPEFLTYFQNEAQLEKSRLLSDRFSAERPKGSFSTLEIQRTEQGDSAMYLCASSLMFHTQYFGPGTRLTVL.

The rearrangement joins TRBV7-2 to TRBJ1-5; no clear D. The V end was cut by 7 bases, the J end by 9 bases, with 13 bases between. Per the germline V gene, CDR1 is SGHTA and CDR2 is FQGNSA. CDR3 length: 12 amino acids. CDR3: CASNLPGRPQHF. CDR3 coding DNA: TGTGCCAGCAACCTACCGGGCCGGCCCCAGCATTTT.

The chain combines TRBV10-3 with TRBJ1-1, with TRBD1 matching over 9 bases. Germline-derived CDR1 and CDR2 are ENHRY and SYGVKD. The CDR3 contains 17 residues. V gave up 6 bases and J gave up 5 bases; unmatched junction bases: 16. The CDR3 DNA reads as TGTGCCATCAGCTACGAAGGGACAGGGAGGATTGGGACTGAAGCTTTCTTT. This gives the protein CAISYEGTGRIGTEAFF.

V is TRBV25-1 and J is TRBJ1-1; no firm D call. There are 12 residues in the CDR3. The V gene lost 11 bases and the J gene lost 0 bases, with 10 bases spanning the gap. Looked up from germline, CDR1 is MGHDK and CDR2 is SYGVNS. The CDR3 bases are TGTGCCGTCCAAACAGTGAACACTGAAGCTTTCTTT. Amino acid sequence: CAVQTVNTEAFF.

The chain combines TRBV7-2 with TRBJ1-2; D not resolved. CDR3 length equals 13 residues. CDR1 and CDR2 from the germline V gene are SGHTA and FQGNSA. Trimming cost V 5 bases and J 3 bases, with 10 bases left between them. The CDR3, as DNA: TGTGCCAGCAGCCGTAGCCGGGACTATGGCTACACCTTC. It codes for CASSRSRDYGYTF.

The chain has TRBV20-1 and TRBJ1-2; possibly TRBD1 for D (6 bases). This CDR3 has 14 amino acids. The germline V gene has CDR1 DFQATT and CDR2 SNEGSKA (reference sequence). V was pared by 6 bases and J by 6 bases, with 20 bases between. The CDR3 DNA reads TGCAGTGCGCACCATCACAGGGATCCCAATGGCTACACCTTC. It encodes CSAHHHRDPNGYTF.

The chain joins TRBV7-9 to TRBJ1-6; D may be TRBD1 (5 bases). Germline lookup yields CDR1 SEHNR and CDR2 FQNEAQ (reference sequence). The CDR3 contains 16 residues. The V and J ends lost 5 bases and 9 bases respectively, with 20 bases between them. In nucleotides, the CDR3 is TGTGCCAGCAGCCCTCCCATCCGGGACGTGTCTTCACCCCTCCACTTT. Protein product: CASSPPIRDVSSPLHF.

This rearrangement joins TRBV20-1 to TRBJ2-2, with 7 bases matching TRBD1. Losses at the gene ends were 0 bases for V and 3 bases for J; bases not matched to a gene: 7. CDR1 and CDR2 (germline): DFQATT, SNEGSKA (reference sequence). This CDR3 has 16 residues. This CDR3 is CSARDRRTGDTGELFF. CDR3 coding DNA: TGCAGTGCTAGAGATAGGAGGACAGGAGACACCGGGGAGCTGTTTTTT.

In its sample, this clonotype was seen once. The chain combines TRBV20-1 with TRBJ2-1; TRBD2 agrees at 13 bases. The CDR3 length is 15 residues. The ends lost 5 bases at V and 7 bases at J; junction bases unmatched: 8. From germline, CDR1 is DFQATT and CDR2 SNEGSKA (reference sequence). CDR3 bases: TGCAGTGCTCCGAAACTAGCGGGGGGGCCAAATGAGCAGTTCTTC. It codes for CSAPKLAGGPNEQFF.

V gene TRBV6-2 or TRBV6-3 combines with J gene TRBJ2-1, with a weak D call TRBD1 (6 bases). V was trimmed by 5 bases and J by 2 bases, leaving 13 bases between them. The CDR3 loop spans 15 amino acids. Germline CDR1 and CDR2: MNHEY and SVGEGT. The DNA of the CDR3 is TGTGCCAGCAGTCACCGGGACATCGCCTACAATGAGCAGTTCTTC. This gives the protein CASSHRDIAYNEQFF.

The CDR3 protein is CSARDSLVRAYNEQFF. In DNA form, the CDR3 reads TGCAGTGCTAGAGATTCACTGGTACGAGCCTACAATGAGCAGTTCTTC. V and J are TRBV20-1 and TRBJ2-1; D not resolved. The CDR3 totals 16 residues. The V gene's germline CDR1 is DFQATT and CDR2 SNEGSKA (reference sequence). V was shortened by 0 bases and J by 2 bases, with 14 bases between the two germline ends.

The rearrangement uses TRBV29-1 and TRBJ1-1; 8 positions match TRBD1. This CDR3 is 13 amino acids long. The V segment lost 7 bases and the J segment 1 base; nucleotides outside the gene matches: 5. Germline-derived CDR1 and CDR2 are SQVTM and ANQGSEA. Written as DNA, the CDR3 is TGCAGCGCCCAACAGGGGGGGAACACTGAAGCTTTCTTT. It is translated as CSAQQGGNTEAFF.

The chain carries TRBV4-1 and TRBJ2-4, with D uncertain. The germline V gene has CDR1 MGHRA and CDR2 YSYEKL. V was cut by 0 bases and J by 0 bases, with 12 bases left in between. The CDR3 loop spans 17 amino acids. The CDR3 here is CASSQDINLLAKNIQYF. For the CDR3, the DNA is TGCGCCAGCAGCCAAGACATAAATCTTCTAGCCAAAAACATTCAGTACTTC.

The rearrangement links TRBV15 to TRBJ2-5; no firm D call. Germline values: CDR1 LNHNV, CDR2 YYDKDF (reference sequence). V gave up 3 bases and J gave up 2 bases, with 13 bases separating them. The CDR3 is 15 amino acids. The CDR3 DNA follows: TGTGCCACCAGCAGCGCCATGGGGAATCAAGAGACCCAGTACTTC. Translated: CATSSAMGNQETQYF.

The rearrangement links TRBV5-6 to TRBJ2-1, with 8 bases lining up with TRBD1. Trimming removed 4 bases from V and 1 base from J; junction bases left unmatched: 13. This CDR3 comprises 18 residues. Germline loops: CDR1 SGHDT, CDR2 YYEEEE. In nucleotides, the CDR3 is TGTGCCAGCAGCCTAAGATTTGGGACAGGTCCTTCCTACAATGAGCAGTTCTTC. Its translation: CASSLRFGTGPSYNEQFF. The whole variable domain, remainder taken from reference TRBV5-6 and TRBJ2-1, is DAGVTQSPTHLIKTRGQQVTLRCSPKSGHDTVSWYQQALGQGPQFIFQYYEEEERQRGNFPDRFSGHQFPNYSSELNVNALLLGDSALYLCASSLRFGTGPSYNEQFFGPGTRLTVL.

The gene calls are TRBV7-6 and TRBJ1-6; D not resolved. Germline V CDR1 and CDR2: SGHVS, FNYEAQ. The V end lost 4 bases, the J end lost 15 bases, and 13 bases lay between the germline ends. The CDR3 is 12 residues long. In nucleotides, the CDR3 is TGTGCCAGCAGCTCTTCGACCGGCAACCTCCACTTT. Its protein product is CASSSSTGNLHF.

This clonotype was seen only a few times. The rearrangement links TRBV29-1 to TRBJ2-7; possible D gene TRBD2, 5 bases. The V gene's germline CDR1 is SQVTM and CDR2 ANQGSEA. Trimming stripped 4 bases from V and 0 bases from J, with 10 bases between. CDR3 length: 13 amino acids. The CDR3 region is CSVAVGSSYEQYF. CDR3 DNA: TGCAGCGTTGCCGTTGGGAGCTCCTACGAGCAGTACTTC.

This clonotype was detected only once. V gene TRBV6-2 or TRBV6-3 combines with J gene TRBJ1-1; D is unresolved. Trimming left V 2 bases short and J 3 bases short, with 7 bases between. Germline lookup yields CDR1 MNHEY and CDR2 SVGEGT. CDR3 length: 13 amino acids. CDR3 region: CASSYRGDTEAFF. CDR3 DNA sequence: TGTGCCAGCAGTTACCGGGGTGACACTGAAGCTTTCTTT.